These 12 T cell receptor beta chains were all obtained from the same sample, sequenced in a study of identical twins. MiXCR, run by TCRdb on the 5' RACE reads, gives a single entry per CDR3 protein. Counted here are 550,000 to 700,000 distinct CDR3 sequences, around a tenth occurring once; the ten biggest clones make up around 3.1%. The same data also went into a second study, on yellow fever vaccine responses in identical twins.

The source material was PBMCs. The receptors shown here come from a woman under 30 in good health.

The chain carries TRBV15 and TRBJ2-7; D unresolved. CDR1 is LNHNV, CDR2 YYDKDF, per germline (reference sequence). CDR3 length: 15 amino acids. V was shortened by 1 base and J by 2 bases, with 12 bases between the two germline ends. The CDR3, as DNA: TGTGCCACCAGCAGAGTTTCGGATTTAACCTACGAGCAGTACTTC. Encoded protein: CATSRVSDLTYEQYF.

V is TRBV7-9 and J is TRBJ2-7; 11 nucleotides agree with TRBD2. Germline V gives CDR1 SEHNR, CDR2 FQNEAQ (reference sequence). The CDR3 extends over 15 amino acids. V lost 4 bases to trimming and J lost 5 bases; unmatched junction nucleotides: 7. The DNA for the CDR3 is TGTGCCAGCAGCTCTAGCGGGAGGAGAATGGACGAGCAGTACTTC. Translated: CASSSSGRRMDEQYF.

The chain joins TRBV19 to TRBJ2-7; D is possibly TRBD1 (5 bases). The V end lost 5 bases, the J end lost 4 bases, and 21 bases lay between the germline ends. The CDR3 loop spans 16 amino acids. Germline V gene sequence: CDR1 LNHDA, CDR2 SQIVND (reference sequence). In DNA, the CDR3 is TGTGCCAGTAGTGCTCTGGGGCAGGTTGCACTGTACGAGCAGTACTTC. Protein: CASSALGQVALYEQYF.

V gene TRBV28 combines with J gene TRBJ2-2; D call uncertain. Trimming removed 10 bases from V and 1 base from J, with 13 bases in between. The CDR3 spans 14 residues. Germline lookup yields CDR1 MDHEN and CDR2 SYDVKM. CDR3 in DNA: TGTGCCACCACCAATACCGAGAACACCGGGGAGCTGTTTTTT. It is translated as CATTNTENTGELFF.

The chain employs TRBV7-8 and TRBJ2-1; D not certain. With 4 bases removed from V and 8 bases from J, the gap between germline ends came to 9 bases. Germline lookup yields CDR1 SGHVS and CDR2 FQNEAQ. The CDR3 length is 12 residues. Here the CDR3 reads CASSSPGHEQFF. The CDR3 nucleotides are TGTGCCAGCAGCTCCCCGGGCCATGAGCAGTTCTTC.

In this sample, this clonotype turned up many times. The gene calls are TRBV12-3 or TRBV12-4 and TRBJ2-3; D ambiguous. Trimming removed 7 bases from V and 4 bases from J, with 18 bases in between. The CDR3 sequence is 15 residues long. The CDR3 is CASTLLSAGPDTQYF. As DNA, the CDR3 is TGTGCCAGCACCCTCCTATCGGCAGGTCCAGATACGCAGTATTTT.

This clonotype was found a few times. The chain recombines TRBV20-1 with TRBJ1-2, with a weak D call TRBD1 (6 bases). Germline CDR1 is DFQATT and CDR2 is SNEGSKA (reference sequence). The CDR3 extends over 14 amino acids. V dropped 1 base and J dropped 2 bases, with 11 bases sitting between them. CDR3 protein: CSARGGRANYGYTF. The CDR3 bases are TGCAGTGCTAGAGGGGGGCGGGCCAACTATGGCTACACCTTC.

This clonotype was detected only a few times. The chain combines TRBV20-1 with TRBJ2-5; tentative D call: TRBD2 (5 bases). V lost 3 bases and J 2 bases, leaving 13 bases between the germline ends. The CDR3 contains 14 residues. The germline V gene has CDR1 DFQATT and CDR2 SNEGSKA (reference sequence). The CDR3 coding sequence is TGCAGTGCTAGCCGTTGGGGAGATCAAGAGACCCAGTACTTC. Its protein product is CSASRWGDQETQYF.

This clonotype was counted only a few times. The chain has TRBV6-1 and TRBJ2-2, with 7 bases lining up with TRBD2. The V gene's germline CDR1 is MNHNS and CDR2 SASEGT. The CDR3 is 16 residues long. With V trimmed by 7 bases and J by 0 bases, 8 bases remained unmatched. The CDR3 protein is CASIWLAASNTGELFF. DNA for the CDR3: TGTGCCAGCATATGGCTAGCGGCTTCGAACACCGGGGAGCTGTTTTTT.

V usage is TRBV4-3 and J usage is TRBJ2-1; 9 nucleotides line up with TRBD1. The V segment lost 3 bases and the J segment 4 bases; nucleotides outside the gene matches: 10. Germline CDR1 reads LGHNA; CDR2 reads YSLEER. CDR3 length equals 17 residues. The CDR3 DNA is TGCGCCAGCAGCCAGAAACCGCCCGGGACAGGGTACAATGAGCAGTTCTTC. This translates into CASSQKPPGTGYNEQFF.

The table lists this clonotype with many counts. The chain has TRBV5-4 and TRBJ2-1, with TRBD2 as a possible D gene (5 bases). From germline, CDR1 is SGHNT and CDR2 YYREEE (reference sequence). Trimming removed 0 bases at V and 7 bases at J, with 8 bases between. The CDR3 runs 13 residues. CDR3 DNA: TGTGCCAGCAGCTTGGTGGCGGGTAATGAGCAGTTCTTC. Translated: CASSLVAGNEQFF. Based on the CDR3 plus reference TRBV5-4 and TRBJ2-1, the full variable domain is ETGVTQSPTHLIKTRGQQVTLRCSSQSGHNTVSWYQQALGQGPQFIFQYYREEENGRGNFPPRFSGLQFPNYSSELNVNALELDDSALYLCASSLVAGNEQFFGPGTRLTVL.

The table lists this clonotype with many counts. The rearrangement joins TRBV6-4 to TRBJ2-1, with a possible D match to TRBD1 (5 bases). The CDR3 loop spans 15 amino acids. Germline-derived CDR1 and CDR2 are MRHNA and SNTAGT. Trimming left V 4 bases short and J 1 base short, with 11 bases between. The CDR3 DNA follows: TGTGCCAGCAGTGCTAGGGGCCATTCCTACAATGAGCAGTTCTTC. Translating gives CASSARGHSYNEQFF.